This T cell receptor beta chain was sequenced in a study of blood T cells in healthy people across ages. Overall study findings and caveats: Per million T cells, the diversity of TCR beta decreased roughly linearly as age advanced. Long-lived donors exceeded aged donors in naive CD4+ cells and diversity.

A second PCR of 7 to 11 cycles used a sample-barcoded 5' primer and a J-beta primer mix. The authors tagged each cDNA molecule using a template-switch adaptor with 12 random nucleotides. Every individual sample yielded 2.5 million or more paired-end reads (each containing CDR3). TCRdb re-called the 5' RACE reads with MiXCR, one entry per CDR3 protein. Of fewer than 2,000,000 distinct CDR3 sequences detected, about 32% appear once; the ten largest clones hold approximately 11%. There are a few counts of this clonotype. Its antigen is undetermined. There are 15 residues in the CDR3. Trimming pared 5 bases from V and 2 bases from J, leaving 14 bases between. Germline V gene sequence: CDR1 SGHTA, CDR2 FQGTGA.

V gene TRBV7-3 combines with J gene TRBJ2-3; D possibly corresponds to TRBD2 (7 bases). This clonotype was obtained from a young woman in good health. The sequenced material came from blood. The CDR3 region has the DNA TGTGCCAGCAGCGGTGGGAGGGGGACCACAGATACGCAGTATTTT. This gives the protein CASSGGRGTTDTQYF.